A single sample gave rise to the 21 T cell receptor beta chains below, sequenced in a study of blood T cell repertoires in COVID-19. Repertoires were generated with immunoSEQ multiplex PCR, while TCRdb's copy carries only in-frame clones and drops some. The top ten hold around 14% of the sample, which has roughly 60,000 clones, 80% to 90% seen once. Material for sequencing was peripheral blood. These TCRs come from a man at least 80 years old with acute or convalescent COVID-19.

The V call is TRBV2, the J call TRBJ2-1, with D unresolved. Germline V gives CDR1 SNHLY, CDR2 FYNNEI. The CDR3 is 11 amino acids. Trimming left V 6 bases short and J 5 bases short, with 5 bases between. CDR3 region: CASRNNNEQFF. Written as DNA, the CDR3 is TGTGCCAGCAGAAACAACAATGAGCAGTTCTTC.

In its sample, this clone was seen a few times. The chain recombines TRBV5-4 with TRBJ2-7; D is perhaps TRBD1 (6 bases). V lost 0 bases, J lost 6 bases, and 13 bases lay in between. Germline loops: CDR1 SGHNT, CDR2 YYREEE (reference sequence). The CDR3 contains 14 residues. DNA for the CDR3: TGTGCCAGCAGCTTGGGAGCAGGGGCGCGCGAGCAGTACTTC. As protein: CASSLGAGAREQYF.

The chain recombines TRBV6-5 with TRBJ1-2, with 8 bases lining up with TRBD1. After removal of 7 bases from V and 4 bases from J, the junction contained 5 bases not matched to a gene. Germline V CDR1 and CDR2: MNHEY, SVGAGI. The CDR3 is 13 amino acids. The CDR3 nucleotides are TGTGCCAGCATGCTCGGGACAGGCTATGGCTACACCTTC. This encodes CASMLGTGYGYTF.

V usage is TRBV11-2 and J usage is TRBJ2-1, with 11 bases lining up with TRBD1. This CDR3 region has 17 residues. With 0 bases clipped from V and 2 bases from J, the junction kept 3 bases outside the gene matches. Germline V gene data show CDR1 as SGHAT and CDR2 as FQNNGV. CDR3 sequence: CASSLDPGQGAYNEQFF. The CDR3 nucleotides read TGTGCCAGCAGCTTAGATCCGGGACAGGGGGCCTACAATGAGCAGTTCTTC.

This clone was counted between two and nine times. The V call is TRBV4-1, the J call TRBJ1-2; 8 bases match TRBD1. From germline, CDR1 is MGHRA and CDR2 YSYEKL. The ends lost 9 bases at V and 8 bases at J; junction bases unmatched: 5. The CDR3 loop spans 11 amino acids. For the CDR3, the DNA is TGCGCCAGTGGACAGGGCGTCGGCTACACCTTC. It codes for CASGQGVGYTF.

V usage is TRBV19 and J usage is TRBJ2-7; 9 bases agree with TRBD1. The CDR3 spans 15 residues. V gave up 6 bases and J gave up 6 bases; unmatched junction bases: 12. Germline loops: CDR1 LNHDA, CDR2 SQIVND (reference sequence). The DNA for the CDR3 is TGTGCCAGTAGCCAGACCCGGGACAGGGTGGCCGAGCAGTACTTC. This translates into CASSQTRDRVAEQYF.

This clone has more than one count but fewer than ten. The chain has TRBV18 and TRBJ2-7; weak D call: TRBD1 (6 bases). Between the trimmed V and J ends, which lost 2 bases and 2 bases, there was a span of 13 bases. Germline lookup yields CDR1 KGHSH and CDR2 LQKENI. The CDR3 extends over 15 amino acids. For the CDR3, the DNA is TGTGCCAGCTCACCAAATAGCCAGGGGACCTACGAGCAGTACTTC. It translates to CASSPNSQGTYEQYF.

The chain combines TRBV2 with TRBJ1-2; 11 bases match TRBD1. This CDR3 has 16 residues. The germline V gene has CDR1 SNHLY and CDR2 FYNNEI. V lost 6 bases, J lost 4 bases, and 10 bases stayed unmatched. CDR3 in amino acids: CASSQSYGTGGYGYTF. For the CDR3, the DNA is TGTGCCAGCAGCCAAAGCTACGGGACAGGGGGCTATGGCTACACCTTC.

CDR3 sequence reads: CASSQGTTLVTEAFF. CDR3 DNA: TGTGCCAGCAGCCAGGGGACAACGCTAGTCACTGAAGCTTTCTTT. The V call is TRBV3-1 (or the pseudogene TRBV3-2), the J call TRBJ1-1, with D perhaps matching TRBD1 (6 bases). V lost 3 bases and J 4 bases, leaving 15 bases between the germline ends. CDR3 length equals 15 residues. In germline, CDR1 is LGHDT, CDR2 YNNKEL (reference sequence).

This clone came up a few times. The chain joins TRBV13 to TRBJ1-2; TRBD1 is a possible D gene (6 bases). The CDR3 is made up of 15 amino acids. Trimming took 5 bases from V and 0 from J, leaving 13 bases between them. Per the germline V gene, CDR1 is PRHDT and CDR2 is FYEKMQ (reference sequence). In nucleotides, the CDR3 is TGTGCCAGCAGCCGAAGGGGGGGAGCTAACTATGGCTACACCTTC. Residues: CASSRRGGANYGYTF.

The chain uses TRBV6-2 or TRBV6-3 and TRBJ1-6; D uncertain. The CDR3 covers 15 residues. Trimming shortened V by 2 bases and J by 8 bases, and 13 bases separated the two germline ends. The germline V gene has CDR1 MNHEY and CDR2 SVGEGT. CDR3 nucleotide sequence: TGTGCCAGCAGTTACCGGGGAGGGCCTGATTCACCCCTCCACTTT. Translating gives CASSYRGGPDSPLHF.

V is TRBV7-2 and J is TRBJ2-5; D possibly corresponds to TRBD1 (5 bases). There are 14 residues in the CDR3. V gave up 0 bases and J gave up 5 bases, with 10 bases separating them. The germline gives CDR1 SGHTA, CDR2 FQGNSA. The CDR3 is CASSLAGAAETQYF. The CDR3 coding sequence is TGTGCCAGCAGCTTAGCAGGGGCGGCGGAGACCCAGTACTTC.

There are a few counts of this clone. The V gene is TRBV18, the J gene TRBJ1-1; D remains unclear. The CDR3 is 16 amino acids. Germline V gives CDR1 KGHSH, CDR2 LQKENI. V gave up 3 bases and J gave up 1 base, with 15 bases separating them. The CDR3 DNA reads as TGTGCCAGCTCACCGTGGGTAGCAGAGACGAACACTGAAGCTTTCTTT. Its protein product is CASSPWVAETNTEAFF. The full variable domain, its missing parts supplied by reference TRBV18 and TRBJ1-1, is NAGVMQNPRHLVRRRGQEARLRCSPMKGHSHVYWYRQLPEEGLKFMVYLQKENIIDESGMPKERFSAEFPKEGPSILRIQQVVRGDSAAYFCASSPWVAETNTEAFFGQGTRLTVV.

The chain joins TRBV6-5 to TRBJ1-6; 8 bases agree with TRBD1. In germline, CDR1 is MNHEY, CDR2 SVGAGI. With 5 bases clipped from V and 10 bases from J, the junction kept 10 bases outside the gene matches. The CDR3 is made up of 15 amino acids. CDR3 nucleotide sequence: TGTGCCAGCAGTCGGGGGGCAGGGGGCGAATCACCCCTCCACTTT. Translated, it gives CASSRGAGGESPLHF.

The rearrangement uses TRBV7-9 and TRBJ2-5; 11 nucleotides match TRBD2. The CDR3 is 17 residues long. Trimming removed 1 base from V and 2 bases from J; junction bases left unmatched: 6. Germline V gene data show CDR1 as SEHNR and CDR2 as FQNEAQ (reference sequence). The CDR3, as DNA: TGTGCCAGCAGCTTAGAGGCGGGACTAGCGGCTCAAGAGACCCAGTACTTC. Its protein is CASSLEAGLAAQETQYF.

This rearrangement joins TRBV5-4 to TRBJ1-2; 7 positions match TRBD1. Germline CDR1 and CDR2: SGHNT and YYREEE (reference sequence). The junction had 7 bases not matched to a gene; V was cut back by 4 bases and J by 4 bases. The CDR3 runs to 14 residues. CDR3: CASSLPGTAYGYTF. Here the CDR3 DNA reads TGTGCCAGCAGCCTACCCGGGACAGCCTATGGCTACACCTTC.

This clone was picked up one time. The CDR3 DNA follows: TGTGCCAGCCAAGAGACAGGGACCCTCGGCTATGGCTACACCTTC. Translated, it gives CASQETGTLGYGYTF. The chain carries TRBV5-8 and TRBJ1-2; 7 positions agree with TRBD1. The J segment lost 4 bases and the V segment lost 7 bases, leaving 13 bases of the junction unmatched. Germline CDR1 SGHTS, CDR2 YDEGEE. The CDR3 sequence is 15 residues long. Looking up the rest from reference TRBV5-8 and TRBJ1-2 gives the full variable domain: EAGVTQSPTHLIKTRGQQATLRCSPISGHTSVYWYQQALGLGLQFLLWYDEGEERNRGNFPPRFSGRQFPNYSSELNVNALELEDSALYLCASQETGTLGYGYTFGSGTRLTVV.

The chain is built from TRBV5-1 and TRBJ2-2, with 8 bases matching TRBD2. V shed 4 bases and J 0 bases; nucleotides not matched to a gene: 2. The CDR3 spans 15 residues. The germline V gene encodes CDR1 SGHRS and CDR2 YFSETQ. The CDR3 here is CASSPGLANTGELFF. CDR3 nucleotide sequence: TGCGCCAGCAGCCCGGGACTAGCGAACACCGGGGAGCTGTTTTTT.

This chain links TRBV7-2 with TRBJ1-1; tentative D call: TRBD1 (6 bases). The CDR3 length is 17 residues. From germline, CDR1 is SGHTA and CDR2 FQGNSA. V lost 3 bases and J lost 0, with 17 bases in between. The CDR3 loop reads CASSFGGATTLNTEAFF. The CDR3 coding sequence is TGTGCCAGCAGCTTTGGGGGCGCGACGACCTTGAACACTGAAGCTTTCTTT.

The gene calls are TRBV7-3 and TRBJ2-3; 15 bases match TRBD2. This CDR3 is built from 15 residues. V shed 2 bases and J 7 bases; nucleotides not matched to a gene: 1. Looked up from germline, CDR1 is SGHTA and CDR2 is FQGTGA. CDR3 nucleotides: TGTGCCAGCAGCTTAGGACTAGCGGGGGGGAATACGCAGTATTTT. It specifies CASSLGLAGGNTQYF.

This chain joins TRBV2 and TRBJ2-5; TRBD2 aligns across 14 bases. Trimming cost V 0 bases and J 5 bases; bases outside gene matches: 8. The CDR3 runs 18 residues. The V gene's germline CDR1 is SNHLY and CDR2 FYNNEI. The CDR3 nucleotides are TGTGCCAGCAGTGAAGCGAAGACTAGCGGGGGGGGTCAGGAGACCCAGTACTTC. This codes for CASSEAKTSGGGQETQYF. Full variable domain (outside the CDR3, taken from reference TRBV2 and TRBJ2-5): EPEVTQTPSHQVTQMGQEVILRCVPISNHLYFYWYRQILGQKVEFLVSFYNNEISEKSEIFDDQFSVERPDGSNFTLKIRSTKLEDSAMYFCASSEAKTSGGGQETQYFGPGTRLLVL.